The clone carrying this T cell receptor (beta chain) occurred many times. The antigen is not known. The data stem from a study of metastatic and nonmetastatic thyroid tumors. Overall study results and limits: Relative to benign nodules, malignant thyroid tumors were reportedly characterized by significantly elevated TCR beta diversity in blood and tumor.

Nobody among the patients had been given any treatment before thyroid surgery. The V end lost 5 bases, the J end lost 4 bases, and 15 bases lay between the germline ends. The V gene's germline CDR1 is DFQATT and CDR2 SNEGSKA (reference sequence). The CDR3 is 14 residues long. Using MiXCR, TCRdb re-called clones from the PCR reads. Of approximately 50,000 clones listed, less than 5% are singletons. This clonotype was obtained from a female donor with papillary thyroid cancer or a benign thyroid nodule (not recorded which). Some clones in this sample may be carry-over from other donors' samples. This chain connects TRBV20-1 to TRBJ2-1; D tentatively reads TRBD1 or TRBD2 (5 bases each). What was sequenced was blood. The CDR3 region is CSAAGTEGYNEQFF. The CDR3 bases are TGCAGTGCTGCCGGGACCGAGGGGTACAATGAGCAGTTCTTC.